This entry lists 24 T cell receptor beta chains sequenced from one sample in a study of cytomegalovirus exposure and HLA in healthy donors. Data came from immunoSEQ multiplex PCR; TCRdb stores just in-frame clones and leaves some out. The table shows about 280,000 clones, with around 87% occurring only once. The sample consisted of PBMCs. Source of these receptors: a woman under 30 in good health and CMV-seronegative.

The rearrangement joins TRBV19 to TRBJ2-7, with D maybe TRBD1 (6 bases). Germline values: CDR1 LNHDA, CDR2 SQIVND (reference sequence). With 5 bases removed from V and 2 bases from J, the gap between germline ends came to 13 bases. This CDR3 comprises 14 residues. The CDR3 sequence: CASSRDRWTYEQYF. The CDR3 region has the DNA TGTGCCAGTAGTCGCGACAGGTGGACCTACGAGCAGTACTTC.

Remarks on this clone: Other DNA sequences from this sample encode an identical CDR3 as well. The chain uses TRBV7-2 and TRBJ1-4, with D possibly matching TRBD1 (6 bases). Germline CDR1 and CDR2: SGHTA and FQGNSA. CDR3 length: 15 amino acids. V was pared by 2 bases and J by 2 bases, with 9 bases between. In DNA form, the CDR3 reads TGTGCCAGCAGCTTAAACAGGGCTACTAATGAAAAACTGTTTTTT. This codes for CASSLNRATNEKLFF.

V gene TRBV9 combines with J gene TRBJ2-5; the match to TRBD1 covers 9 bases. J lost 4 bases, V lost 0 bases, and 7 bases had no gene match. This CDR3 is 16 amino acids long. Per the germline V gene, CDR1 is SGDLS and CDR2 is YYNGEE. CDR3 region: CASSVEGQGLGETQYF. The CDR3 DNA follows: TGTGCCAGCAGCGTAGAGGGACAGGGCCTTGGAGAGACCCAGTACTTC.

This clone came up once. This chain's CDR3 is CASSFLAPGQGGGYTF. The CDR3 DNA is TGTGCCAGCAGCTTTCTAGCTCCGGGACAGGGGGGTGGCTACACCTTC. This chain links TRBV9 with TRBJ1-2; 11 nucleotides agree with TRBD1. CDR1 is SGDLS and CDR2 is YYNGEE in the germline V gene. The J segment lost 7 bases and the V segment lost 4 bases, leaving 12 bases of the junction unmatched. The CDR3 covers 16 residues.

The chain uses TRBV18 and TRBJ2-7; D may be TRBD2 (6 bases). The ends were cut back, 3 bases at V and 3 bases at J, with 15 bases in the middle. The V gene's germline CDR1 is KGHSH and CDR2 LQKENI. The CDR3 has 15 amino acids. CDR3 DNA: TGTGCCAGCTCACCCCGGGGGATGGATCGCTACGAGCAGTACTTC. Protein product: CASSPRGMDRYEQYF.

CDR3 sequence reads: CASSRTGVRNSPLHF. The DNA of the CDR3 is TGTGCCAGCAGCAGGACAGGGGTCAGGAATTCACCCCTCCACTTT. The rearrangement joins TRBV2 to TRBJ1-6; 9 positions agree with TRBD1. The CDR3 spans 15 residues. CDR1 and CDR2 from the germline V gene are SNHLY and FYNNEI. V gave up 6 bases and J gave up 7 bases; unmatched junction bases: 7.

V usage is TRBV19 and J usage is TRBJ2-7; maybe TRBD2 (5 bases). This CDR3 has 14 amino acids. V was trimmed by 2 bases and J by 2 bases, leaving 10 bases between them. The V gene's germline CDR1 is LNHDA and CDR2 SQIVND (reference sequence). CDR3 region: CASSIRHGAYEQYF. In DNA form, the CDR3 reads TGTGCCAGTAGTATACGGCACGGGGCCTACGAGCAGTACTTC.

This CDR3 reads CATYYRYGYTF. CDR3 bases: TGTGCCACCTACTACAGGTATGGCTACACCTTC. The V gene is TRBV27, the J gene TRBJ1-2, with D possibly matching TRBD1 (5 bases). This CDR3 is built from 11 residues. V was pared by 10 bases and J by 5 bases, with 11 bases between. Per the germline V gene, CDR1 is MNHEY and CDR2 is SMNVEV (reference sequence).

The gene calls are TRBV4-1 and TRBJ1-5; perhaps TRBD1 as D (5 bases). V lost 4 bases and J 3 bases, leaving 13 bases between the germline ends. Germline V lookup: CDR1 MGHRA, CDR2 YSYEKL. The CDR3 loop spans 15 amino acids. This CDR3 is CASSPLRVANQPQHF. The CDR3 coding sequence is TGCGCCAGCAGCCCGCTCAGGGTTGCCAATCAGCCCCAGCATTTT.

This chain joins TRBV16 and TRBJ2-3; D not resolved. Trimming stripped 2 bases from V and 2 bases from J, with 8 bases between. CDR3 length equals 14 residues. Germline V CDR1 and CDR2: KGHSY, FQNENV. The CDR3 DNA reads TGTGCCAGCAGCCAACCTGGCCCCACAGATACGCAGTATTTT. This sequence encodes CASSQPGPTDTQYF.

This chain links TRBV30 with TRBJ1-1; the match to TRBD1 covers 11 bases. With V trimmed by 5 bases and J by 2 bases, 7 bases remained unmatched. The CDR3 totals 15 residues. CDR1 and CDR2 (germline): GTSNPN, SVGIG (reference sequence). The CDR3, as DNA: TGTGCCTGGCGAAGGGACAGGGGGAGAAACACTGAAGCTTTCTTT. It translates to CAWRRDRGRNTEAFF.

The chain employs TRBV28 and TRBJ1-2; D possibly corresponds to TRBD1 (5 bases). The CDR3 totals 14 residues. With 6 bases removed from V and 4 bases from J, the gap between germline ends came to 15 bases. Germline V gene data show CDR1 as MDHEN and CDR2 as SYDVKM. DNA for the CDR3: TGTGCCAGCAGCCCGGGCAGGGCCACCTATGGCTACACCTTC. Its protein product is CASSPGRATYGYTF.

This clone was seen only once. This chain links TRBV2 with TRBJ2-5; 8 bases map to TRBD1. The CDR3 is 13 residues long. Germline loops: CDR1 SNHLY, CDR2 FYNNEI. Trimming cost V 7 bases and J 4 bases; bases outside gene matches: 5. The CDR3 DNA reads TGTGCCAGCAACGGACAGGGAGGAGAGACCCAGTACTTC. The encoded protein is CASNGQGGETQYF.

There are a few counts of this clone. In DNA form, the CDR3 reads TGTGCCAGCAGGCCTACAGGGGGGTGGCAGTACTTC. It codes for CASRPTGGWQYF. The rearrangement uses TRBV7-9 and TRBJ2-7, with 8 bases aligning to TRBD1. The CDR3 has 12 residues. The ends lost 6 bases at V and 9 bases at J; junction bases unmatched: 7. The germline CDR1 and CDR2 sequences are SEHNR and FQNEAQ (reference sequence). Looking up the rest from reference TRBV7-9 and TRBJ2-7 gives the full variable domain: DTGVSQNPRHKITKRGQNVTFRCDPISEHNRLYWYRQTLGQGPEFLTYFQNEAQLEKSRLLSDRFSAERPKGSFSTLEIQRTEQGDSAMYLCASRPTGGWQYFGPGTRLTVT.

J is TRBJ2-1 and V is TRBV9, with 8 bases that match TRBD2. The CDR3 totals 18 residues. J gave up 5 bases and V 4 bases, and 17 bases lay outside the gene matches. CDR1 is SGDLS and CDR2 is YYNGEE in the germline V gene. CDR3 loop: CASSPSGWAGGSDNEQFF. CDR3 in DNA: TGTGCCAGCAGCCCATCCGGGTGGGCGGGAGGATCCGACAATGAGCAGTTCTTC.

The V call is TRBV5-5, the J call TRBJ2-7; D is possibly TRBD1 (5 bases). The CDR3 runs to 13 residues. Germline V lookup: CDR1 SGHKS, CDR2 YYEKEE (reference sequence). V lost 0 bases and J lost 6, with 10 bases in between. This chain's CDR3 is CASSLVQGLEQYF. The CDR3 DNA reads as TGTGCCAGCAGCTTGGTTCAGGGCCTCGAGCAGTACTTC.

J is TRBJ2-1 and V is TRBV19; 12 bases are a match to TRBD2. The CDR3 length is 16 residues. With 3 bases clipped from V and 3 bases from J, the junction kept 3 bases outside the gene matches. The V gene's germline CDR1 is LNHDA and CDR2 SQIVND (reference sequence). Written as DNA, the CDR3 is TGTGCCAGTAGTATTGGGACTAGCGGGTACTACAATGAGCAGTTCTTC. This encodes CASSIGTSGYYNEQFF.

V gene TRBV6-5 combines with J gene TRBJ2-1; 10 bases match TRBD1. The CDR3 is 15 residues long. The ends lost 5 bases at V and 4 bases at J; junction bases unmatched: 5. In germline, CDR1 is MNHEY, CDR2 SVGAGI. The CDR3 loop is CASSRGTGDYNEQFF. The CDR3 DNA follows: TGTGCCAGCAGTCGCGGGACAGGGGATTACAATGAGCAGTTCTTC.

The CDR3 loop is CASSYLRDRDNGYTF. The DNA of the CDR3 is TGTGCCAGCAGCTACCTCCGGGACAGGGATAATGGCTACACCTTC. This chain links TRBV27 with TRBJ1-2; 9 bases match TRBD1. The germline CDR1 and CDR2 sequences are MNHEY and SMNVEV (reference sequence). Unmatched junction bases numbered 11, after V lost 6 bases and J lost 6 bases. The CDR3 runs to 15 residues.

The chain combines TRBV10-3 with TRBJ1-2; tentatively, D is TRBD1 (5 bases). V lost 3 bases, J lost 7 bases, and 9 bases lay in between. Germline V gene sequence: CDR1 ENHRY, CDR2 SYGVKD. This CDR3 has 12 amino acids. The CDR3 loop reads CAISDRDGGYTF. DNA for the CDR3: TGTGCCATCAGTGACAGGGATGGTGGCTACACCTTC.

DNA for the CDR3: TGTGCCAGCAGCTCAGGACTAGCGGGGTCCTACGAGCAGTACTTC. Translation: CASSSGLAGSYEQYF. The rearrangement uses TRBV7-6 and TRBJ2-7, with 12 nucleotides matching TRBD2. Germline loops: CDR1 SGHVS, CDR2 FNYEAQ. The CDR3 loop spans 15 amino acids. Germline trimming cut 4 bases from V and 1 base from J; bases unmatched to any gene: 2.

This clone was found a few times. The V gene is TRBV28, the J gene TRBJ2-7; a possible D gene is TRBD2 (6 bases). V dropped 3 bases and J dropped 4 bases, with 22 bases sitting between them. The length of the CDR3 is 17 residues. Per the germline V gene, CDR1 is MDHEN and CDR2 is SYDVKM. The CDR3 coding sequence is TGTGCCAGCAGTTTCATCGGGAGTCTGTTTATCAAGTACGAGCAGTACTTC. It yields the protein CASSFIGSLFIKYEQYF.

The CDR3 region is CASSTQGDEQYF. The CDR3 DNA sequence: TGTGCCAGCAGCACTCAGGGGGACGAGCAGTACTTC. The genes are TRBV7-8 and TRBJ2-7; 7 bases map to TRBD1. V was clipped by 5 bases and J by 5 bases; unmatched bases: 3. This CDR3 has 12 residues. The germline V gene has CDR1 SGHVS and CDR2 FQNEAQ.

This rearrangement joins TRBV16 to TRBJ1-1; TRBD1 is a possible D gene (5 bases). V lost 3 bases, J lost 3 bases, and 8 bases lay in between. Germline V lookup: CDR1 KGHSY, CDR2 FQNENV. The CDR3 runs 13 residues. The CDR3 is CASSHGGYTEAFF. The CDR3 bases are TGTGCCAGCAGCCATGGGGGGTACACTGAAGCTTTCTTT.